What follows is one T cell receptor beta chain and its context. This PCR relied on a set of 60 Vbeta primers and 13 Jbeta primers. Sequenced by immunoSEQ multiplex PCR; TCRdb stores in-frame clones only, minus some. This repertoire shows 100,000 to 150,000 clones, approximately 78% found once; its top ten account for 0.95% to 1.4%. The data are from a study of cytomegalovirus exposure and HLA in healthy donors. The CDR3 has 15 amino acids. V was clipped by 5 bases and J by 1 base; unmatched bases: 4. The germline V gene has CDR1 MNHEY and CDR2 SMNVEV (reference sequence). The specimen was PBMCs. The chain joins TRBV27 to TRBJ2-1; 8 bases are a match to TRBD2. This clonotype originated in a woman in her twenties or thirties in good health and CMV-seronegative. DNA for the CDR3: TGTGCCAGCAGTCCCTCGGGGGGGTCCTACAATGAGCAGTTCTTC. It yields the protein CASSPSGGSYNEQFF.